This TCR beta chain was found in a study of shared clonotypes between healthy human individuals (dated by TCRdb to between 2020 and 2021). In the study overall: The cohort included a few men and a couple of women between 18 and 49 years of age. For each donor, CD4 naive and CD4 memory were each run on three plates, CD8 naive on two plates, and CD8 memory on one plate. To estimate repertoire size and how much clonotype sharing occurs between individuals, the study deeply sequenced the blood TCR repertoires of a handful of healthy adults. Different laboratories and diverse techniques were used to prepare libraries and sequence TCR repertoires, to increase sequencing depth and limit assay-specific biases. Per donor, leukapheresis produced somewhere between about 0.9 and 9.5 billion PBMCs. The full study reports these points: Naive subsets generally had larger estimated clonotype richness than memory subsets did. Pairwise subsampling led to the expectation that sequencing depth would affect the degree of clonotype sharing among donors. Across a few donors, 5% to 6% of naive CD4, approximately 3.6% of naive CD8, 2% to 2.5% of memory CD4, and under 0.45% of memory CD8 clonotypes were shared. Only blood was sampled, and tissue TCR repertoires likely differ from those in blood. The genetic and exposure-history diversity represented was limited by the small number of donors. Rarefaction of sorted-subset datasets indicated incomplete sequencing despite the large sequencing depth. Higher generation probabilities were observed for clonotypes shared by all four sorted-subset donors than for non-shared clonotypes.

V loses 4 bases of germline sequence and J loses 6 bases, and the interval between the two ends is 16 bases. The CDR3 goes from the cysteine to the phenylalanine over 14 residues. Just CDR3 DNA is preserved here, 42 bases in frame from base 1. The germline V gene (reference sequence) gives CDR1 as SEHNR and CDR2 as FQNEAQ. For the CD8 naive samples, CD45RO-negative cells were positively selected for CCR7, yielding a CD45RA+CCR7+ population from which TemRA cells were excluded. The donors were healthy, HIV-negative adults with no recently reported acute infections or vaccinations. Only Caucasian adults living in Nashville, Tennessee, USA were represented among the donors. After blood collection by leukapheresis, PBMCs were isolated using Ficoll-Histopaque density gradient centrifugation and then cryopreserved in the vapor phase of liquid nitrogen. Analytical flow cytometry was used to check the purity and quantity of every magnetically sorted T cell population. Genomic DNA was isolated from every sorted fraction and measured by UV absorbance on a Nanodrop 2000c.

Points on this clone: This clone's antigen is unknown. No much larger clonotype is one base removed from it; base qualities were not supplied.

Using the deep immunoSEQ assay, multiplex PCR amplified TCR CDR3 regions from genomic DNA. Extracted genomic DNA from each cell subset was distributed evenly across all wells of several immunoSEQ 96-well plates, and each plate was treated as a replicate. Each replicate PCR for sorted subsets received approximately 220 ng genomic DNA, equal to 28,000 or so T cell genomes. Purified libraries were quantified with a Qubit 3.0 fluorometer, sized on a Bioanalyzer 2100, and re-quantified with the KAPA Library Quantification kit. Every immunoSEQ 96-well plate was sequenced on a separate single-read 150-cycle Illumina NextSeq 550 flow cell. Concerning the study's data processing: Because only junctional sequences without quality scores were contained in the immunoSEQ output, filtering matching that applied to full-length reads could not be performed. To assign V/J genes and CDR3, sequences were annotated against IMGT germline references using PyIR, a Python wrapper for IgBLAST v1.9. Any read was removed if the V/J assignment was weak (E-value above 1e-6), the CDR3 was missing, or the read contained stop codons, out-of-frame junctions, or ambiguous translated residues. V3J clonotypes were defined by identical inferred V gene, J gene, and CDR3 amino acid sequence. Percentage overlap between repertoires was calculated by dividing the number of shared unique clonotypes by the size of the smaller repertoire. Richness of each repertoire was evaluated using RTK rarefaction, the Chao1 estimator, and Recon v2.1 estimates of unobserved clonotypes. Generation probabilities were computed with OLGA for all TCRbeta clonotypes obtained by the gDNA method from a handful of donors. The immuneACCESS repertoire file appears here via TCRdb, limited to in-frame rearrangements. These files lack a portion of the clones; in checked studies, under half of the deficit traces to unresolved V genes, and the cause of the others is not known. V and J calls and clone size are as listed in that table; D and trimming were resolved from the DNA. Counted in this sample were approximately 840,000 clones; roughly 96% of them appeared once. About 0.22% of the sample rests with the top ten.

The receptor comes from a man under 40 in good health. Sequenced input: naive CD8+ T cells sorted from blood. The sample's cell subset or site label, in plain terms: CD45RA+CCR7+. The chain is assembled from TRBV7-9 and TRBJ2-7; the D gene is possibly TRBD2, with 6 bases matching. The CDR3 protein is CASSSEAGFAEQYF. The DNA sequence is as follows: TGTGCCAGCAGCTCGGAGGCGGGGTTCGCCGAGCAGTACTTC.